This TCR beta chain was captured by sequencing in a study of OX40 agonist ivuxolimab in advanced cancers. Overall study context: Hepatocellular carcinoma, melanoma, renal cell or head and neck cancer affected the dose-escalation patients. Regarding the study as a whole: The study observed clonal expansion of CD4+ and CD8+ blood T cells by week 6 at 0.1 to 3.0 mg/kg.

This clone showed up just a few times. As yet, its antigen is unknown. Method: immunoSEQ multiplex PCR; TCRdb's copy keeps in-frame clones and lacks some. The repertoire includes roughly 120,000 clones, about 92% of them detected once, and approximately 0.29% sits in the top ten. Germline CDR1 reads MNHEY; CDR2 reads SVGAGI. The V end lost 7 bases, the J end lost 4 bases, and 13 bases lay between the germline ends. The CDR3 consists of 13 residues. This chain links TRBV6-5 with TRBJ1-2, with TRBD1 as a possible D gene (5 bases). Sequencing used CD4+ or CD8+ T cells sorted from blood, obtained in a trial of the OX40 agonist ivuxolimab. The receptor was derived from an adult with an advanced solid tumor such as melanoma, head and neck, liver or kidney cancer. The CDR3 DNA follows: TGTGCCAGCACCTCGGACACAACCTATGGCTACACCTTC. Translated: CASTSDTTYGYTF.